A selection of T cell receptor beta chains follows, all from one sample in a study of blood T cell repertoires in COVID-19. TCRdb's copy holds only in-frame clones and misses some; the assay was immunoSEQ multiplex PCR. The sample shows under 170,000 clones, about 86% of them seen only once. The sample was peripheral blood. The receptors come from a man in his 70s with acute or convalescent COVID-19. CDR3s include the opening cysteine and the closing phenylalanine or tryptophan. Fields, in order: J gene, V gene, clone size, D gene, CDR3 DNA, CDR3 protein. A D gene is named only where the DNA matches it firmly. Clone size is stated in some rows and not others, as once, few, many or a class when expanded.

j_call: TRBJ2-1
v_call: TRBV25-1
clone_size: -
d_call: TRBD1
cdr3_nt: TGTGCCAGCAGGAGGACAGGGGACAATGAGCAGTTCTTC
cdr3_aa: CASRRTGDNEQFF

j_call: TRBJ1-3
v_call: TRBV6-6
clone_size: -
d_call: -
cdr3_nt: TGTGCCAGCAGGTACAGTCAGTCTGGAAACACCATATATTTT
cdr3_aa: CASRYSQSGNTIYF

j_call: TRBJ2-1
v_call: TRBV7-3
clone_size: -
d_call: TRBD2
cdr3_nt: TGTGCCAGCAGCACCGGGACTAGCTTTAATGAGCAGTTCTTC
cdr3_aa: CASSTGTSFNEQFF

j_call: TRBJ2-1
v_call: TRBV21-1
clone_size: -
d_call: -
cdr3_nt: TGTGCCAGCAGCAAAGTTCCCTTTTATCCGCTACCCGAGCAGTTCTTC
cdr3_aa: CASSKVPFYPLPEQFF

j_call: TRBJ2-3
v_call: TRBV19
clone_size: -
d_call: TRBD2
cdr3_nt: TGTGCCAGTAGTGACAGCGGGAGTACCACAGATACGCAGTATTTT
cdr3_aa: CASSDSGSTTDTQYF

j_call: TRBJ2-2
v_call: TRBV7-3
clone_size: -
d_call: -
cdr3_nt: TGTGCCAGCAGCTTAACAGGGGGGGAGAACACCGGGGAGCTGTTTTTT
cdr3_aa: CASSLTGGENTGELFF

j_call: TRBJ1-2
v_call: TRBV7-2
clone_size: -
d_call: TRBD1
cdr3_nt: TGTGCCAGCAGCCAGACAGGGGTCTCCCCTGGCTACACCTTC
cdr3_aa: CASSQTGVSPGYTF

j_call: TRBJ1-6
v_call: TRBV27
clone_size: -
d_call: -
cdr3_nt: TGTGCCAGCAGTTTTCGCCTACTCCACTTT
cdr3_aa: CASSFRLLHF

j_call: TRBJ2-2
v_call: TRBV27
clone_size: -
d_call: -
cdr3_nt: TGTGCCAGCAGTCCCCGACTAGTGGGAACCGGGGAGCTGTTTTTT
cdr3_aa: CASSPRLVGTGELFF

j_call: TRBJ2-7
v_call: TRBV3-1/TRBV3-2
clone_size: -
d_call: TRBD1
cdr3_nt: TGTGCCAGCAGTAACGGACAGGGACGATACGAGCAGTACTTC
cdr3_aa: CASSNGQGRYEQYF

j_call: TRBJ1-6
v_call: TRBV25-1
clone_size: -
d_call: TRBD1
cdr3_nt: TGTGCCAGCAGACCCGACAGGGGGAGTTCACCCCTCCACTTT
cdr3_aa: CASRPDRGSSPLHF

j_call: TRBJ2-1
v_call: TRBV3-1/TRBV3-2
clone_size: -
d_call: -
cdr3_nt: TGTGCCAGCAGCCCGGGATCGAACAATGAGCAGTTCTTC
cdr3_aa: CASSPGSNNEQFF

j_call: TRBJ2-1
v_call: TRBV5-8
clone_size: -
d_call: TRBD2
cdr3_nt: TGTGCCAGCAGCTTCATGATGGGAGGGAATGAGCAGTTCTTC
cdr3_aa: CASSFMMGGNEQFF

j_call: TRBJ2-1
v_call: TRBV6-2/TRBV6-3
clone_size: -
d_call: TRBD2
cdr3_nt: TGTGCCAGCAGTCTTACCCTAGCGGACTCCTACAATGAGCAGTTCTTC
cdr3_aa: CASSLTLADSYNEQFF

j_call: TRBJ2-3
v_call: TRBV9
clone_size: -
d_call: -
cdr3_nt: TGTGCCAGCAGCCCCCACTCCAGGGGCACAGATACGCAGTATTTT
cdr3_aa: CASSPHSRGTDTQYF

j_call: TRBJ1-3
v_call: TRBV18
clone_size: -
d_call: TRBD1
cdr3_nt: TGTGCCAGCTCAGCGGGACAGATCGACTCTGGAAACACCATATATTTT
cdr3_aa: CASSAGQIDSGNTIYF

j_call: TRBJ1-5
v_call: TRBV18
clone_size: -
d_call: -
cdr3_nt: TGTGCCAGCTCCCGGGGAGTCAGCAATCAGCCCCAGCATTTT
cdr3_aa: CASSRGVSNQPQHF

j_call: TRBJ2-7
v_call: TRBV13
clone_size: -
d_call: TRBD2
cdr3_nt: TGTGCCAGCAGCTTAGCCGGGAGGAGTTACGAGCAGTACTTC
cdr3_aa: CASSLAGRSYEQYF

j_call: TRBJ2-7
v_call: TRBV4-2
clone_size: -
d_call: TRBD2
cdr3_nt: TGTGCCAGCAGCCAAGAGGCCGGGAGGGCCTACGAGCAGTACTTC
cdr3_aa: CASSQEAGRAYEQYF

j_call: TRBJ2-3
v_call: TRBV7-3
clone_size: few
d_call: -
cdr3_nt: TGTGCCAGCAGCGCTCAGGGTGTCGGAGATACGCAGTATTTT
cdr3_aa: CASSAQGVGDTQYF

j_call: TRBJ2-7
v_call: TRBV7-9
clone_size: -
d_call: TRBD1
cdr3_nt: TGTGCCAGCAGGATGGGGGACAGCTACGAGCAGTACTTC
cdr3_aa: CASRMGDSYEQYF

j_call: TRBJ1-1
v_call: TRBV7-3
clone_size: few
d_call: TRBD1
cdr3_nt: TGTGCCAGCAGCCTGGGACAGTTTAACACTGAAGCTTTCTTT
cdr3_aa: CASSLGQFNTEAFF

j_call: TRBJ2-1
v_call: TRBV11-2
clone_size: -
d_call: -
cdr3_nt: TGTGCCAGCAGCCGCCACCATATGGGGCTGTACAATGAGCAGTTCTTC
cdr3_aa: CASSRHHMGLYNEQFF

j_call: TRBJ2-6
v_call: TRBV10-3
clone_size: medium-sized
d_call: -
cdr3_nt: TGTGCCATCAGTGATACCCCGAGAGCTGGGGCCAACGTCCTGACTTTC
cdr3_aa: CAISDTPRAGANVLTF

j_call: TRBJ2-7
v_call: TRBV7-9
clone_size: once
d_call: -
cdr3_nt: TGTGCCAGCAGCTTAGTCGACAGTGGTTCCTACGAGCAGTACTTC
cdr3_aa: CASSLVDSGSYEQYF

j_call: TRBJ2-5
v_call: TRBV5-1
clone_size: -
d_call: TRBD2
cdr3_nt: TGCGCCAGCACCTCTAGCGGGAGCCAAGAGACCCAGTACTTC
cdr3_aa: CASTSSGSQETQYF

j_call: TRBJ2-7
v_call: TRBV6-1
clone_size: -
d_call: TRBD1
cdr3_nt: TGTGCCAGCAGTGATGGGGGGACAGGGTTCTCCTACGAGCAGTACTTC
cdr3_aa: CASSDGGTGFSYEQYF

j_call: TRBJ2-1
v_call: TRBV6-2/TRBV6-3
clone_size: -
d_call: -
cdr3_nt: TGTGCCAGCAGCCTAGATCCGCCTCTCTACAATGAGCAGTTCTTC
cdr3_aa: CASSLDPPLYNEQFF

j_call: TRBJ2-7
v_call: TRBV29-1
clone_size: -
d_call: TRBD2
cdr3_nt: TGCAGCGTTGAAGATCCAGCTAGCGGGAACTCCTACGAGCAGTACTTC
cdr3_aa: CSVEDPASGNSYEQYF

j_call: TRBJ2-5
v_call: TRBV9
clone_size: -
d_call: -
cdr3_nt: TGTGCCAGCAGCGTGAGGGGGTCGGGAGAGACCCAGTACTTC
cdr3_aa: CASSVRGSGETQYF

j_call: TRBJ2-3
v_call: TRBV11-2
clone_size: few
d_call: TRBD2
cdr3_nt: TGTGCCAGCAGACCACTGGCTAGCGGAGGGGATACGCAGTATTTT
cdr3_aa: CASRPLASGGDTQYF

j_call: TRBJ2-3
v_call: TRBV7-2
clone_size: -
d_call: -
cdr3_nt: TGTGCCAGCAGCTTGAGGGGGACCTCCACAGATACGCAGTATTTT
cdr3_aa: CASSLRGTSTDTQYF

j_call: TRBJ1-2
v_call: TRBV7-2
clone_size: -
d_call: TRBD1
cdr3_nt: TGTGCCAGCAGCCCCCCGGGACAGGGCTATGGCTACACCTTC
cdr3_aa: CASSPPGQGYGYTF

j_call: TRBJ2-2
v_call: TRBV5-6
clone_size: -
d_call: TRBD1
cdr3_nt: TGTGCCAGCAGCTTCGGCAGGGGGCGTACCGGGGAGCTGTTTTTT
cdr3_aa: CASSFGRGRTGELFF

j_call: TRBJ2-3
v_call: TRBV21-1
clone_size: -
d_call: -
cdr3_nt: TGTGCCAGCAGCAATGGAGGACTAGCGGGGGACAAACGCACAGATACGCAGTATTTT
cdr3_aa: CASSNGGLAGDKRTDTQYF

j_call: TRBJ1-5
v_call: TRBV19
clone_size: few
d_call: TRBD1
cdr3_nt: TGTGCCAGTAGGCACTTGACAGGGGGCAGGGGCGGACCCCAGCATTTT
cdr3_aa: CASRHLTGGRGGPQHF

j_call: TRBJ2-5
v_call: TRBV11-3
clone_size: -
d_call: -
cdr3_nt: TGTGCCAGCAGCTACAAGGCGGGCCCCCAAGAGACCCAGTACTTC
cdr3_aa: CASSYKAGPQETQYF

j_call: TRBJ1-2
v_call: TRBV28
clone_size: -
d_call: -
cdr3_nt: TGTGCCAGCAGCCTGCAGGGGAATAACTATGGCTACACCTTC
cdr3_aa: CASSLQGNNYGYTF

j_call: TRBJ1-3
v_call: TRBV27
clone_size: -
d_call: TRBD1
cdr3_nt: TGTGCCAGCAGTCTGACAGGGGCCTCCTCTGGAAACACCATATATTTT
cdr3_aa: CASSLTGASSGNTIYF

j_call: TRBJ2-7
v_call: TRBV15
clone_size: -
d_call: TRBD2
cdr3_nt: TGTGCCACCAGCAGAGATGCGGCTAGCGGGAGCTACGAGCAGTACTTC
cdr3_aa: CATSRDAASGSYEQYF

j_call: TRBJ2-3
v_call: TRBV27
clone_size: -
d_call: TRBD2
cdr3_nt: TGTGCCAGCCAGGGACTAGCGGGAGGAGGGGCGCAGTATTTT
cdr3_aa: CASQGLAGGGAQYF

j_call: TRBJ2-3
v_call: TRBV7-3
clone_size: once
d_call: TRBD2
cdr3_nt: TGTGCCAGCAGCCTTCAAGGACTAGCGGGAGCAGATACGCAGTATTTT
cdr3_aa: CASSLQGLAGADTQYF

j_call: TRBJ2-1
v_call: TRBV7-3
clone_size: -
d_call: TRBD2
cdr3_nt: TGTGCCAGCAGCTTAAGGCCGCTTGGGGCGGGAGTCCACAATGAGCAGTTCTTC
cdr3_aa: CASSLRPLGAGVHNEQFF

j_call: TRBJ2-1
v_call: TRBV3-1/TRBV3-2
clone_size: -
d_call: TRBD2
cdr3_nt: TGTGCCAGCAGCCAAGATTCTAGCGGGAACAATGAGCAGTTCTTC
cdr3_aa: CASSQDSSGNNEQFF

j_call: TRBJ2-1
v_call: TRBV2
clone_size: few
d_call: TRBD2
cdr3_nt: TGTGCCAGCGCGAGCGGGAGTATTTACAATGAGCAGTTCTTC
cdr3_aa: CASASGSIYNEQFF

j_call: TRBJ2-7
v_call: TRBV7-2
clone_size: -
d_call: TRBD1
cdr3_nt: TGTGCCAGCACCCCCAGGGCAGGGGGCTGGGAGCAGTACTTC
cdr3_aa: CASTPRAGGWEQYF

j_call: TRBJ1-2
v_call: TRBV12-3/TRBV12-4
clone_size: once
d_call: -
cdr3_nt: TGTGCCAGCAGTCCAGGGTTCGCCTATGGCTACACCTTC
cdr3_aa: CASSPGFAYGYTF

j_call: TRBJ1-2
v_call: TRBV7-2
clone_size: -
d_call: -
cdr3_nt: TGTGCCAGCAGCACATACCTAGCTAACTATGGCTACACCTTC
cdr3_aa: CASSTYLANYGYTF

j_call: TRBJ2-7
v_call: TRBV5-6
clone_size: once
d_call: -
cdr3_nt: TGTGCCAGCAGCCTGGAGGGGGACGAGCAGTACTTC
cdr3_aa: CASSLEGDEQYF

j_call: TRBJ1-5
v_call: TRBV28
clone_size: -
d_call: -
cdr3_nt: TGTGCCAGCAGTTTCCTCGGGGGTCGCAATCAGCCCCAGCATTTT
cdr3_aa: CASSFLGGRNQPQHF

j_call: TRBJ2-7
v_call: TRBV6-2/TRBV6-3
clone_size: -
d_call: -
cdr3_nt: TGTGCCAGCAGCCCCAGGGGTTACGAGCAGTACTTC
cdr3_aa: CASSPRGYEQYF